The sample holds a few counts of the clone carrying this T cell receptor beta chain. The sample originates from a study of identical twins. Germline V gene data show CDR1 as DFQATT and CDR2 as SNEGSKA (reference sequence). The CDR3 has 13 amino acids. V was cut by 6 bases and J by 7 bases, with 15 bases left in between. It was template switching that added a universal primer site, and there were unique molecular identifiers on the cDNA. A single record per CDR3 protein comes from TCRdb applying MiXCR to the 5' RACE reads. The sample contains 1.5 million to 2 million distinct CDR3 sequences, about 32% of which appear only once.

The chain is built from TRBV20-1 and TRBJ1-4, with a tentative D call TRBD1 (5 bases). The sequencing sample was made of cord blood. This sequence was found in a newborn girl in good health. The CDR3 spells CSAADSLPEKLFF. For the CDR3, the DNA is TGCAGTGCGGCTGACAGCCTCCCTGAAAAACTGTTTTTT.